This T cell receptor (beta chain) is drawn from a study of blood T cell repertoires in COVID-19. Study overall: The United States, Italy and Spain were the sources of the acute and convalescent COVID-19 samples. In each case, the material was cDNA or gDNA derived from T cells, B-cell-depleted T cells, or PBMCs.

Original processing notes: Amplified reference gene primers provided the basis for estimating nucleated cell counts. Profiled with immunoSEQ multiplex PCR; TCRdb holds only in-frame clones, not every one. That table is the source of V, J and clone size, and D and trimming were worked out from the DNA. The table has 5,700 or so clones, around nine tenths seen once. The source of this sequence is a human donor in a cohort sampled during active COVID-19. Sequenced sample: peripheral blood.

CDR3 nucleotide sequence: TGTGCCAGCAGCCCCCCCGCAGGCTATGGCACAGATACGCAGTATTTT. Protein: CASSPPAGYGTDTQYF. The chain combines TRBV11-3 with TRBJ2-3; no clear D. V was shortened by 5 bases and J by 1 base, with 16 bases between the two germline ends. Germline CDR1 is SGHNT and CDR2 is YENEEA. This CDR3 is 16 amino acids long.